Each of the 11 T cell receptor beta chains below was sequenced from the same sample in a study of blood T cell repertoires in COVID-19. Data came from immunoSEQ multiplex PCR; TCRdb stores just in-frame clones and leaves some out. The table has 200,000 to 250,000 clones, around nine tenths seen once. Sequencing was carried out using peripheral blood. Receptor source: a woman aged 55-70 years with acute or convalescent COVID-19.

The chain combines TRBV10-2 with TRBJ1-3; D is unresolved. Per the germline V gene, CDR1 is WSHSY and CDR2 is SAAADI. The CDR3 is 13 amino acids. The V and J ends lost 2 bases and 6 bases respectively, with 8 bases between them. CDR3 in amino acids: CASSETGVNTIYF. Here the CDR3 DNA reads TGCGCCAGCAGTGAGACCGGGGTAAACACCATATATTTT.

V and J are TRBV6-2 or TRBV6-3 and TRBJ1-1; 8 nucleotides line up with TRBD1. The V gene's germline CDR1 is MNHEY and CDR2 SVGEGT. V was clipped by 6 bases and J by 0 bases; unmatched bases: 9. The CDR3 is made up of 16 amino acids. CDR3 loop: CASSPDPDRVNTEAFF. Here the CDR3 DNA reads TGTGCCAGCAGCCCCGACCCGGACAGGGTGAACACTGAAGCTTTCTTT.

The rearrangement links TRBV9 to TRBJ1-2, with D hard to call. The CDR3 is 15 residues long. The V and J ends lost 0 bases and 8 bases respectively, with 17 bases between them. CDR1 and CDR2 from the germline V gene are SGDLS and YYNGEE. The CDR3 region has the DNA TGTGCCAGCAGCGTAGCCCCGGCGGGGATGGGGGGCTACACCTTC. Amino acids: CASSVAPAGMGGYTF.

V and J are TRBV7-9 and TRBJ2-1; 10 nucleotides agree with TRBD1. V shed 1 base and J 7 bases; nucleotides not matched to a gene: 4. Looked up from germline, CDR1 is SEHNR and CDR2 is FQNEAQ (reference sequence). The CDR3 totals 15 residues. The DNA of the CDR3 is TGTGCCAGCAGCTTAGAGGGACAGGGGTGGAATGAGCAGTTCTTC. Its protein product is CASSLEGQGWNEQFF.

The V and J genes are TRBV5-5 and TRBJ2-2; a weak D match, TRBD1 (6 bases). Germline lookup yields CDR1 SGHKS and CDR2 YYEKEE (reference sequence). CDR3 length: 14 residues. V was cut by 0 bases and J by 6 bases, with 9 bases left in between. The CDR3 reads CASSLGQGSGELFF. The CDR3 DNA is TGTGCCAGCAGCTTGGGTCAGGGGTCCGGGGAGCTGTTTTTT.

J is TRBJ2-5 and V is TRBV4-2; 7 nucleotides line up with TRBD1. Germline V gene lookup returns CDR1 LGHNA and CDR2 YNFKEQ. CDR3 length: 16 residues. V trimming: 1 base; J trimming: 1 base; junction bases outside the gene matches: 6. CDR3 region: CASSQGLEGAQETQYF. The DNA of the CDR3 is TGTGCCAGCAGCCAAGGGTTAGAGGGGGCCCAAGAGACCCAGTACTTC.

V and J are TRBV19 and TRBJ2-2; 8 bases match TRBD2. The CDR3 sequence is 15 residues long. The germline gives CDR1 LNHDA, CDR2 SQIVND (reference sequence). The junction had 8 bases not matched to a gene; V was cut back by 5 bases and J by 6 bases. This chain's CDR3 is CASSFRGLAAGELFF. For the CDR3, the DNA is TGTGCCAGTAGTTTTCGAGGACTAGCCGCCGGGGAGCTGTTTTTT.

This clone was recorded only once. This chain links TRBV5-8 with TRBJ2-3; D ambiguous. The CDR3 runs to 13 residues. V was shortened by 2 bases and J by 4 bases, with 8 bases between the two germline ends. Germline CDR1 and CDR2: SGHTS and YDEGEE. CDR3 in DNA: TGTGCCAGCAGCTTTGGCGGCCCAGATACGCAGTATTTT. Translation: CASSFGGPDTQYF.

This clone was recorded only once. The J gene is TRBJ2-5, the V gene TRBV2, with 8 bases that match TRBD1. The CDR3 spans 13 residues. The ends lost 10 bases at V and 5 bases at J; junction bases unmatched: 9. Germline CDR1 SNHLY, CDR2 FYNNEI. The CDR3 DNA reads TGTGCCAATCGGCAGGGGGCCGGGGAGACCCAGTACTTC. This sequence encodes CANRQGAGETQYF.

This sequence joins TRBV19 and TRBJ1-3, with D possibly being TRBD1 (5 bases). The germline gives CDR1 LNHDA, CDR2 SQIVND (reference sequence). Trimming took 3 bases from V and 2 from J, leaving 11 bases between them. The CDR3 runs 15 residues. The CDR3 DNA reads TGTGCCAGTAGTATTGACAGCGGGACTGGAAACACCATATATTTT. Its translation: CASSIDSGTGNTIYF. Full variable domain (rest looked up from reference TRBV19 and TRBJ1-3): DGGITQSPKYLFRKEGQNVTLSCEQNLNHDAMYWYRQDPGQGLRLIYYSQIVNDFQKGDIAEGYSVSREKKESFPLTVTSAQKNPTAFYLCASSIDSGTGNTIYFGEGSWLTVV.

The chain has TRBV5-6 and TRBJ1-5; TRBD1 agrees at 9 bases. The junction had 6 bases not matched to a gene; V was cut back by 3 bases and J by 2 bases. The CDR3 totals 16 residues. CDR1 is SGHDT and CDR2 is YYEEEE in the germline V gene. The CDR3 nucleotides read TGTGCCAGCAGCTGGATGACAGGGGGAGGCAATCAGCCCCAGCATTTT. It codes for CASSWMTGGGNQPQHF.